This T cell receptor (beta chain) was sequenced during a study of PD-1 blockade in classical Hodgkin lymphoma. Study-level points and caveats: Newly diagnosed patients were reported to start with lower TCR diversity than healthy donors. Possibly reflecting disease activity or prior therapy, repertoire differences have causes that remain undefined.

The assay was immunoSEQ multiplex PCR, and TCRdb's table has in-frame clones only and misses some. This sample has around 32,000 clones, with about 88% found just once. This CDR3 is 14 amino acids long. J lost 6 bases, V lost 6 bases, and 7 bases had no gene match. Germline V gives CDR1 MNHEY, CDR2 SMNVEV (reference sequence). Concerning this clone: Its antigen is currently unknown.

Time point indicated: newly diagnosed, previously untreated cHL patient sample. The study purified CD4+ T cells from thawed PBMCs using magnetic negative selection. The authors used newly diagnosed, untreated classical Hodgkin lymphoma PBMCs as comparison. The receptor was derived from a human donor with classical Hodgkin lymphoma. Sequenced input: CD4+ T cells from blood. The V call is TRBV27, the J call TRBJ1-5, with TRBD1 matching 8 bases. The CDR3 nucleotides read TGTGCCAGCAGGGGCCTACAGGGGGGTCAGCCCCAGCATTTT. It specifies CASRGLQGGQPQHF.